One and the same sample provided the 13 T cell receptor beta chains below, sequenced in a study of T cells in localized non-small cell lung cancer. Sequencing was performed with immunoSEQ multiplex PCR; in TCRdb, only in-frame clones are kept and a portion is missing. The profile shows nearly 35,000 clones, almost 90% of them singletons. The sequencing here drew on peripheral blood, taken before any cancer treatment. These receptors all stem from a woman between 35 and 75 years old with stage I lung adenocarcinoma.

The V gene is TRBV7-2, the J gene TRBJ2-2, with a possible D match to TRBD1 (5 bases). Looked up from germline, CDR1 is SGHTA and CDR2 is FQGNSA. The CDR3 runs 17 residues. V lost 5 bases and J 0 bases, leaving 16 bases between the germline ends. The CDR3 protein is CASSAPRQTPNTGELFF. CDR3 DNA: TGTGCCAGCAGCGCCCCTCGACAGACACCGAACACCGGGGAGCTGTTTTTT. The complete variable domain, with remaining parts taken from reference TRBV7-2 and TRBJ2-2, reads GAGVSQSPSNKVTEKGKDVELRCDPISGHTALYWYRQSLGQGLEFLIYFQGNSAPDKSGLPSDRFSAERTGGSVSTLTIQRTQQEDSAVYLCASSAPRQTPNTGELFFGEGSRLTVL.

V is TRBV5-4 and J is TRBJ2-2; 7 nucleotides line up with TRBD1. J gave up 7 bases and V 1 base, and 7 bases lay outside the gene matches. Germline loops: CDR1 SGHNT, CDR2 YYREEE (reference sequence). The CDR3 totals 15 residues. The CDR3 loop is CASSLLTWDSGELFF. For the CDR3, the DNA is TGTGCCAGCAGCTTGTTGACTTGGGACAGCGGGGAGCTGTTTTTT.

CDR3 region: CASSFTQSGNTIYF. Here the CDR3 DNA reads TGTGCCAGCAGCTTTACCCAGTCTGGAAACACCATATATTTT. The V call is TRBV5-6, the J call TRBJ1-3; D not resolved. Per germline, CDR1 SGHDT and CDR2 YYEEEE. Trimming shortened V by 2 bases and J by 1 base, and 7 bases separated the two germline ends. This CDR3 comprises 14 residues. Supplemented by reference TRBV5-6 and TRBJ1-3, the full variable domain reads DAGVTQSPTHLIKTRGQQVTLRCSPKSGHDTVSWYQQALGQGPQFIFQYYEEEERQRGNFPDRFSGHQFPNYSSELNVNALLLGDSALYLCASSFTQSGNTIYFGEGSWLTVV.

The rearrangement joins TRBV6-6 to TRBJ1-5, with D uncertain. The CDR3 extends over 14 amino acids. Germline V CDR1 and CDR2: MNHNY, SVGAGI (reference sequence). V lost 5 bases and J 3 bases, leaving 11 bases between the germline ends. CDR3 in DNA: TGTGCCAGCAGTCGAACAGATTACAATCAGCCCCAGCATTTT. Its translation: CASSRTDYNQPQHF.

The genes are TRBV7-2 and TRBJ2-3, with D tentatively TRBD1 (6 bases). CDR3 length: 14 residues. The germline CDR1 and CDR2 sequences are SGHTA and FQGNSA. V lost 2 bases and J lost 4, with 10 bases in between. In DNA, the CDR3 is TGTGCCAGCAGCTTAACAGGGTCCCCAGATACGCAGTATTTT. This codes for CASSLTGSPDTQYF.

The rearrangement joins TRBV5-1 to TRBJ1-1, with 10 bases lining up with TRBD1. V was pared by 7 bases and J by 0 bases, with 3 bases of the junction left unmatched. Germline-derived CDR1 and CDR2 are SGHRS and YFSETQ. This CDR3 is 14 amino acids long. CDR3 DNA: TGCGCCAGCGGGGACAGGGGAATGAACACTGAAGCTTTCTTT. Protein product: CASGDRGMNTEAFF.

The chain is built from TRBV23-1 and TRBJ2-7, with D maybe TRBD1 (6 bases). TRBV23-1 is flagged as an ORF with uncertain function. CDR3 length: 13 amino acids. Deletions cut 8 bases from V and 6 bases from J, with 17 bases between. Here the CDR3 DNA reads TGCGCCAGCGGACAGAGAACGTATCGCGAGCAGTACTTC. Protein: CASGQRTYREQYF.

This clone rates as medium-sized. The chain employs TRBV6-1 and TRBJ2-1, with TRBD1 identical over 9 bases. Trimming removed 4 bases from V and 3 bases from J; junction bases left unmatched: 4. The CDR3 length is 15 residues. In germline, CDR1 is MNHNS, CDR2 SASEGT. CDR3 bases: TGTGCCAGCAGTGTACAGGGGGCGAACTACAATGAGCAGTTCTTC. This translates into CASSVQGANYNEQFF.

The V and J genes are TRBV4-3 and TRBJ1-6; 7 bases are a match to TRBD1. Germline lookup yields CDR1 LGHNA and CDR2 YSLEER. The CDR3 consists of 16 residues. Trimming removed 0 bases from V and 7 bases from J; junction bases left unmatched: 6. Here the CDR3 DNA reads TGCGCCAGCAGCCAAGATCTGGACAGGCAGAATTCACCCCTCCACTTT. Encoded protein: CASSQDLDRQNSPLHF.

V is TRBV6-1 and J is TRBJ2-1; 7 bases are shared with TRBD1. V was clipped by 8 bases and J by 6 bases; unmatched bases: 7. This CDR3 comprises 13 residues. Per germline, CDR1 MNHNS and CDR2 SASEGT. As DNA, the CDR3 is TGTGCCAGCGAGCGACCAGGGGGCAATGAGCAGTTCTTC. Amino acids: CASERPGGNEQFF.

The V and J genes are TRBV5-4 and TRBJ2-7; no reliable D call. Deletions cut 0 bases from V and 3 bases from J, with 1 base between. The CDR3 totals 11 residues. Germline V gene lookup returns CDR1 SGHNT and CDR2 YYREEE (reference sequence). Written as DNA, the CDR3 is TGTGCCAGCAGCTTGGGCTACGAGCAGTACTTC. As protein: CASSLGYEQYF.

The CDR3 here is CASSLELQGNYGYTF. The CDR3 bases are TGTGCCAGCAGCTTGGAACTACAGGGTAATTATGGCTACACCTTC. The rearrangement uses TRBV5-4 and TRBJ1-2, with D possibly being TRBD1 (6 bases). V was shortened by 0 bases and J by 5 bases, with 14 bases between the two germline ends. This CDR3 has 15 residues. CDR1 and CDR2 from the germline V gene are SGHNT and YYREEE (reference sequence).

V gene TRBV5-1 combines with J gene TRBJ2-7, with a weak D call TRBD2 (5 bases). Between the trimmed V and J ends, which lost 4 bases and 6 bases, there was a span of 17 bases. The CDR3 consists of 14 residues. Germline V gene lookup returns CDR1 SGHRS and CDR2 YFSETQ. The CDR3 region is CASSLRGGVGEQYF. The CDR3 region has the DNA TGCGCCAGCAGCCTTCGAGGAGGTGTCGGCGAGCAGTACTTC.